This TCR beta chain was captured in a study of T cell responses to AZD1222 COVID-19 vaccine. Across the study: Second doses at about 4 or about 12 weeks were pooled.

Overall study findings and caveats: Clonal diversity was possibly underestimated, and white British individuals and females predominated among donors. In all cases, repertoires were sampled only after the peak T cell response. At baseline, just six AZD1222 recipients tested seropositive.

About this clone itself: Its antigen is undetermined.

This table comes from immunoSEQ multiplex PCR, and its TCRdb copy is limited to in-frame clones, with some not included. The profile shows 95,000 to 100,000 clones, 89% of them singletons. Germline V gene sequence: CDR1 SGHTA, CDR2 FQGNSA. CDR3 length: 17 residues. V lost 5 bases to trimming and J lost 8 bases, with 25 bases between them. The starting material was peripheral blood, obtained on day 0 of AZD1222 vaccination. The clonotype originates from an adult in good health. The chain recombines TRBV7-2 with TRBJ2-1; a possible D gene is TRBD1 (6 bases). Here the CDR3 reads CASSTRGRDKPGDEQFF. In DNA form, the CDR3 reads TGTGCCAGCAGCACCCGAGGCCGGGACAAACCAGGAGATGAGCAGTTCTTC.